What follows is one T cell receptor beta chain and its context. Antigen: not known. The data stem from a study of cytomegalovirus exposure and HLA in healthy donors. Study summary: Tens of millions of unique TCR sequences came from HLA-typed donors in an early release.

Each of the donors was a healthy bone marrow donor. 60 Vbeta and 13 Jbeta primers were used in PCR. Sequencing was performed with immunoSEQ multiplex PCR; in TCRdb, only in-frame clones are kept and a portion is missing. The sample contains some 150,000 clones, 77% of which appear only once. Germline CDR1 and CDR2: LNHDA and SQIVND (reference sequence). This CDR3 region has 16 residues. V was trimmed by 5 bases and J by 0 bases, leaving 16 bases between them. Overall study results and limits: The listing of about 150 TCR beta chains classed them as cytomegalovirus-associated.

The sample taken for sequencing was PBMCs. The receptor comes from a male donor in good health and CMV-seronegative. The chain employs TRBV19 and TRBJ1-1; the D gene is possibly TRBD1 (6 bases). For the CDR3, the DNA is TGTGCCAGTAGTCGCCGGGGCAGGGGAATGAACACTGAAGCTTTCTTT. Protein sequence: CASSRRGRGMNTEAFF.